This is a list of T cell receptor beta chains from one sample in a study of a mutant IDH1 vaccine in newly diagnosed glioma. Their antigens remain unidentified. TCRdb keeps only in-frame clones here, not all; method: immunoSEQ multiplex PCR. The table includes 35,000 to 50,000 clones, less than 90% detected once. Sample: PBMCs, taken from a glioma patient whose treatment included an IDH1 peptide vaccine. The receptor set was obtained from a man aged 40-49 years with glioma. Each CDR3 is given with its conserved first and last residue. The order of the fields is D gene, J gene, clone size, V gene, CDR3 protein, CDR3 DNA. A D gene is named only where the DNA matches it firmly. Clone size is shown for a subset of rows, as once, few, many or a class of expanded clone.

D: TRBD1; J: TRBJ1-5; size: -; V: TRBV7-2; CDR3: CASSSPGTGNNQPQHF; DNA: TGTGCCAGCAGCTCCCCCGGGACAGGGAATAATCAGCCCCAGCATTTT
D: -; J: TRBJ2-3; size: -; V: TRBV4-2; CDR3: CASSQLGVTQYF; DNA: TGTGCCAGCAGCCAACTCGGAGTTACGCAGTATTTT
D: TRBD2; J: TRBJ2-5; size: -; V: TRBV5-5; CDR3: CASSLETTGRASYF; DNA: TGTGCCAGCAGCCTGGAAACGACCGGGAGGGCCAGCTACTTC
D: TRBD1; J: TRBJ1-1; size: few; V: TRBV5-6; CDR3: CASSFRGRRTEAFF; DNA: TGTGCCAGCAGCTTCAGGGGGCGTAGGACTGAAGCTTTCTTT
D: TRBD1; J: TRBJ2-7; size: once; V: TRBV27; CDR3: CASSRRDRGRYEQYF; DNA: TGTGCCAGCAGTAGAAGGGACAGGGGCCGCTACGAGCAGTACTTC
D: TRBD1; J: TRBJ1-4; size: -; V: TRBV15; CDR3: CATSRVPGQVNEKLFF; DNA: TGTGCCACCAGCAGGGTCCCGGGACAGGTTAATGAAAAACTGTTTTTT
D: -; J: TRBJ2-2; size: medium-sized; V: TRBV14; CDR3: CASSYNTGELFF; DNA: TGTGCCAGCAGCTACAACACCGGGGAGCTGTTTTTT
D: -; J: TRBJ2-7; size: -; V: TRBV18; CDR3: CASSPGTEAFEQYF; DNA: TGTGCCAGCTCACCGGGAACGGAAGCTTTCGAGCAGTACTTC
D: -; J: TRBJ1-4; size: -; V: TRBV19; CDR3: CASRDQGRATNEKLFF; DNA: TGTGCCAGTCGTGATCAGGGGCGCGCAACTAATGAAAAACTGTTTTTT
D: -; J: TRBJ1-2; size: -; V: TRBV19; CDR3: CASKSAGPYGYTF; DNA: TGTGCCAGTAAATCCGCAGGCCCCTATGGCTACACCTTC
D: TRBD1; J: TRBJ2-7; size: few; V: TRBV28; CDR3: CASSDPGTGAYEQYF; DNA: TGTGCCAGCAGTGATCCCGGGACAGGAGCTTACGAGCAGTACTTC
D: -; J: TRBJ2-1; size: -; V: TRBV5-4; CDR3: CASTRDVFSNEQFF; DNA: TGTGCCAGCACCCGGGACGTATTTTCCAATGAGCAGTTCTTC
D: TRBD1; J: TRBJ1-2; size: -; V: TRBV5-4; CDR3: CASSDDRGSYGYTF; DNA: TGTGCCAGCAGTGATGACAGGGGTAGTTATGGCTACACCTTC
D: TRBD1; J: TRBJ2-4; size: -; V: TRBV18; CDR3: CASSPTGGKNIQYF; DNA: TGTGCCAGCTCCCCGACAGGGGGCAAAAACATTCAGTACTTC
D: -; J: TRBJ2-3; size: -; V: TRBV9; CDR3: CASSPKASDTRYDTQYF; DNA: TGTGCCAGCAGCCCTAAGGCGAGCGACACCCGGTACGATACGCAGTATTTT
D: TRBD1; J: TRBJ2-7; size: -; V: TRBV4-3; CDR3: CASSQEGTVTYEQYF; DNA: TGCGCCAGCAGCCAAGAAGGGACAGTAACCTACGAGCAGTACTTC
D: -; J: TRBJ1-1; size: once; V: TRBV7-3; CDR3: CASSLKGGESNTEAFF; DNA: TGTGCCAGCAGCTTAAAAGGGGGAGAATCGAACACTGAAGCTTTCTTT
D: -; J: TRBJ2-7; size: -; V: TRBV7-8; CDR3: CASSLSTAYEQYF; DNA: TGTGCCAGCAGCTTATCGACTGCCTACGAGCAGTACTTC
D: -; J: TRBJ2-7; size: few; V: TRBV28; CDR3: CASSRTGTLREQYF; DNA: TGTGCCAGCTCGAGGACCGGGACACTGAGAGAGCAGTACTTC
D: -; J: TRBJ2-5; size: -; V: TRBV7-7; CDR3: CASSLLATHRQETQYF; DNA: TGTGCCAGCAGCTTGCTAGCGACACATCGCCAAGAGACCCAGTACTTC
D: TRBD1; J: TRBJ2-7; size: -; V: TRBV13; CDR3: CASSVTGWEYEQYF; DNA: TGTGCCAGCAGCGTGACAGGGTGGGAATACGAGCAGTACTTC
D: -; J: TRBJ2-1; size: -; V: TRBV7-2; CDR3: CASTPRGQSSYNEQFF; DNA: TGTGCCAGCACCCCCAGGGGCCAGAGCTCCTACAATGAGCAGTTCTTC
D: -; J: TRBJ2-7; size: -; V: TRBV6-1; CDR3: CASSEDGGNSYEQYF; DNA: TGTGCCAGCAGTGAAGATGGCGGGAACTCCTACGAGCAGTACTTC
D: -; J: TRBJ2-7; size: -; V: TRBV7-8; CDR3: CASSISYEQYF; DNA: TGTGCCAGCAGCATATCGTACGAGCAGTACTTC
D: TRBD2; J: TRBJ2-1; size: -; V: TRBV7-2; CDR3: CASRYPTSGRGEQFF; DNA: TGTGCCAGCAGGTACCCGACTAGCGGGAGGGGAGAGCAGTTCTTC
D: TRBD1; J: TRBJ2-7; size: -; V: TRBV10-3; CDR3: CAISQTGLGNEQYF; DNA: TGTGCCATCAGCCAGACAGGGTTGGGGAACGAGCAGTACTTC
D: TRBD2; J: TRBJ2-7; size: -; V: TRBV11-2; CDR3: CASSLVLAGEQYF; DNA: TGTGCCAGCAGCTTAGTTCTAGCGGGGGAGCAGTACTTC
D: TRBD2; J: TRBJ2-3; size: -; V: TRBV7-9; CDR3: CASSSSGRRTDTQYF; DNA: TGTGCCAGCAGCTCTAGCGGGAGACGAACAGATACGCAGTATTTT
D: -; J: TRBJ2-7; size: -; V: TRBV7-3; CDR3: CASSLPGRGGYEQYF; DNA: TGTGCCAGCAGCTTACCCGGCAGGGGTGGGTACGAGCAGTACTTC
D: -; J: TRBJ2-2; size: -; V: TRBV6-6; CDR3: CASRWNTGELFF; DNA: TGTGCCAGCAGATGGAATACCGGGGAGCTGTTTTTT
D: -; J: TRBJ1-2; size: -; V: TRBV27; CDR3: CASSGPGTPKGYTF; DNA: TGTGCCAGCAGTGGCCCCGGGACACCGAAAGGCTACACCTTC
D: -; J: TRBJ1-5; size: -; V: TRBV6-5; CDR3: CASSYSAGSQPQHF; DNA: TGTGCCAGCAGTTACTCGGCTGGGAGTCAGCCCCAGCATTTT
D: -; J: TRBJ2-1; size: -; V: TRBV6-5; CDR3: CASSYSIPGSYNEQFF; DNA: TGTGCCAGCAGTTACTCGATACCGGGCTCCTACAATGAGCAGTTCTTC
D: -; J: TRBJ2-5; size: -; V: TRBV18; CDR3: CASSPPGVETQYF; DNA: TGTGCCAGCTCACCCCCGGGCGTGGAGACCCAGTACTTC
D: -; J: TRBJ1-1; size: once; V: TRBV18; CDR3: CASSPVTGGTEAFF; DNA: TGTGCCAGCTCACCTGTGACAGGAGGAACTGAAGCTTTCTTT
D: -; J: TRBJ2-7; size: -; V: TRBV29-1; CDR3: CSVAGTRSPYEQYF; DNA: TGCAGCGTCGCCGGGACCAGGTCCCCCTACGAGCAGTACTTC
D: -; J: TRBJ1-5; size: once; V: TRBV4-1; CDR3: CASSQGRGRNQPQHF; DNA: TGCGCCAGCAGCCAGGGCCGGGGCCGCAATCAGCCCCAGCATTTT
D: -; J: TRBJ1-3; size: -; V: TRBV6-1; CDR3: CASSEGIRGNTIYF; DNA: TGTGCCAGCAGTGAGGGGATCCGAGGAAACACCATATATTTT
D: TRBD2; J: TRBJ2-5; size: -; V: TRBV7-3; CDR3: CASSLAGGETQYF; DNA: TGTGCCAGCAGTCTAGCGGGAGGAGAGACCCAGTACTTC
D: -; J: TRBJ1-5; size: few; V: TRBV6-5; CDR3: CASSRGIHSNQPQHF; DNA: TGTGCCAGCAGTCGCGGCATCCATAGCAATCAGCCCCAGCATTTT
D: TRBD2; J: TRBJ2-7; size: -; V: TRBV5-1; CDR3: CASSLGLQRGYEQYF; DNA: TGCGCCAGCAGCTTGGGATTGCAGCGGGGCTACGAGCAGTACTTC
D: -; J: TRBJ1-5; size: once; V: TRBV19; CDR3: CASSGTGGNQPQHF; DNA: TGTGCCAGTAGTGGGACGGGGGGCAATCAGCCCCAGCATTTT